This is a list of T cell receptor beta chains from one sample in a study of T-cell memory formation after mild COVID-19. A single record per CDR3 protein comes from TCRdb applying MiXCR to the 5' RACE reads. The repertoire holds fewer than 400,000 distinct CDR3 sequences, with 10% to 15% as singletons. The material sequenced was PBMCs or a T cell subset sorted from them (not recorded which). The receptor source for this set is a man aged 18-30 years who had mild COVID-19 (a few samples of this study predate the infection). Cell type and time point are not known. CDR3s include the opening cysteine and the closing phenylalanine or tryptophan. D genes are given only for firm matches. The size field is filled for only some rows; it gives once, few, many or a size class.

V gene	D gene	clone size	J gene	CDR3 protein	CDR3 DNA
TRBV7-9	TRBD1	.	TRBJ2-2	CASSFEQGDTGELFF	TGTGCCAGCAGCTTCGAGCAGGGGGACACCGGGGAGCTGTTTTTT
TRBV12-3/TRBV12-4	TRBD2	.	TRBJ2-5	CASSELAGGLETQYF	TGTGCCAGCAGTGAACTAGCGGGGGGCCTTGAGACCCAGTACTTC
TRBV18	.	few	TRBJ2-3	CASSPRTKTSTDTQYF	TGTGCCAGCTCACCTAGGACAAAAACTAGCACAGATACGCAGTATTTT
TRBV20-1	.	.	TRBJ2-3	CSASWGSTDTQYF	TGCAGTGCTAGTTGGGGTAGCACAGATACGCAGTATTTT
TRBV7-2	.	many	TRBJ1-6	CASSGYGLPLHF	TGTGCCAGCAGCGGGTACGGTCTACCCCTCCACTTT
TRBV10-1	.	.	TRBJ2-7	CASSGPGHPEQYF	TGCGCCAGCAGTGGACCGGGACACCCCGAGCAGTACTTC
TRBV7-2	.	.	TRBJ1-1	CASSLARSDEAFF	TGTGCCAGCAGCTTAGCGCGCTCAGATGAAGCTTTCTTT
TRBV6-5	TRBD2	few	TRBJ2-3	CASKAGGPNTQYF	TGTGCCAGCAAAGCGGGGGGGCCGAATACGCAGTATTTT
TRBV27	.	.	TRBJ2-5	CASSLKLSGTQYF	TGTGCCAGCAGTTTAAAGTTGAGCGGGACCCAGTACTTC
TRBV7-6	.	few	TRBJ2-3	CASSFTGEITDTQYF	TGTGCCAGCAGCTTTACGGGGGAGATCACAGATACGCAGTATTTT
TRBV5-6	.	.	TRBJ1-6	CASSLLVGLDSPLHF	TGTGCCAGCAGCTTATTAGTGGGGTTGGATTCACCCCTCCACTTT
TRBV7-8	TRBD1	.	TRBJ2-2	CASSLRQGLGTGELFF	TGTGCCAGCAGCTTAAGACAGGGTCTGGGAACCGGGGAGCTGTTTTTT
TRBV24-1	TRBD1	few	TRBJ2-1	CATSDITGDNEQFF	TGTGCCACCAGTGATATTACAGGGGACAATGAGCAGTTCTTC
TRBV3-1	.	few	TRBJ1-5	CASSQAAGPQHF	TGTGCCAGCAGCCAAGCGGCGGGGCCCCAGCATTTT
TRBV5-4	TRBD2	few	TRBJ2-3	CASSQLAGGRTQYF	TGTGCCAGCAGCCAACTAGCGGGGGGGCGGACGCAGTATTTT
TRBV12-3/TRBV12-4	TRBD1	few	TRBJ1-5	CASSLVQGVQPQHF	TGTGCCAGCAGTTTGGTACAGGGGGTTCAGCCCCAGCATTTT
TRBV5-1	.	.	TRBJ2-2	CASSRQSPNTGELFF	TGCGCCAGCAGCCGACAGTCCCCGAACACCGGGGAGCTGTTTTTT
TRBV7-2	TRBD1	.	TRBJ1-1	CASSLWQGDYGTESFF	TGTGCCAGCAGCTTATGGCAGGGGGATTACGGCACTGAATCTTTCTTT
TRBV15	.	few	TRBJ2-6	CATSGGPHSGANVLTF	TGTGCCACCAGCGGGGGACCTCACTCTGGGGCCAACGTCCTGACTTTC
TRBV10-1	.	.	TRBJ1-5	CASSEGQINQPQHF	TGCGCCAGCAGTGAGGGGCAGATTAATCAGCCCCAGCATTTT
TRBV29-1	TRBD1	.	TRBJ2-1	CSVVKGDRKQFF	TGCAGCGTCGTCAAGGGGGACAGAAAGCAGTTCTTC
TRBV20-1	.	few	TRBJ2-1	CSARVRTKYNEQFF	TGCAGTGCTAGAGTCAGGACCAAGTACAATGAGCAGTTCTTC
TRBV12-3/TRBV12-4	.	.	TRBJ2-1	CASREQGGGPYNEQFF	TGTGCCAGCCGCGAGCAGGGGGGGGGGCCGTACAATGAGCAGTTCTTC
TRBV29-1	.	.	TRBJ1-4	CSVGGQGEKLFF	TGCAGCGTTGGGGGGCAGGGTGAAAAACTGTTTTTT
TRBV4-2	.	.	TRBJ2-7	CASRGASVYEQYF	TGTGCCAGCCGGGGGGCGTCAGTTTACGAGCAGTACTTC
TRBV27	.	.	TRBJ1-6	CASSPMDSSPLHF	TGTGCCAGCAGTCCGATGGACAGTTCACCCCTCCACTTT
TRBV12-3/TRBV12-4	.	few	TRBJ2-3	CASSLDGDTQYF	TGTGCCAGCAGTTTAGATGGAGATACGCAGTATTTT
TRBV4-1	TRBD2	few	TRBJ2-1	CASSQVTSGEVEQFF	TGCGCCAGCAGCCAAGTGACTAGCGGGGAAGTTGAGCAGTTCTTC
TRBV4-1	.	.	TRBJ2-5	CASSQDLGWETQYF	TGCGCCAGCAGCCAAGATCTGGGTTGGGAGACCCAGTACTTC
TRBV7-9	.	many	TRBJ2-1	CASSLAGGHEQFF	TGTGCCAGCAGCTTGGCAGGGGGGCATGAGCAGTTCTTC
TRBV5-1	.	few	TRBJ1-2	CASSFGADGYTF	TGCGCCAGCAGCTTCGGGGCTGATGGCTACACCTTC
TRBV2	TRBD2	.	TRBJ2-6	CAAAREGRYSGANVLTF	TGTGCCGCTGCTAGGGAGGGTCGGTACTCTGGGGCCAACGTCCTGACTTTC
TRBV4-3	TRBD2	.	TRBJ2-3	CASSGLTSGDSDTQYF	TGCGCCAGCAGCGGACTGACTAGCGGGGACTCAGATACGCAGTATTTT
TRBV6-2/TRBV6-3	.	.	TRBJ2-1	CASKVYNEQFF	TGTGCCAGCAAGGTATACAATGAGCAGTTCTTC
TRBV7-2	.	few	TRBJ1-1	CASSLSGVTEAFF	TGTGCCAGCAGCTTATCAGGGGTCACTGAAGCTTTCTTT
TRBV3-1	.	few	TRBJ1-2	CASSPRTEPNYGYTF	TGTGCCAGCAGCCCACGGACGGAGCCTAACTATGGCTACACCTTC
TRBV25-1	TRBD1	few	TRBJ2-2	CASRARTGGHGELFF	TGTGCCAGCAGAGCACGGACAGGGGGTCACGGGGAGCTGTTTTTT
TRBV7-3	TRBD1	.	TRBJ2-1	CASSLNSQGDEQFF	TGTGCCAGCAGCTTAAACTCTCAGGGGGATGAGCAGTTCTTC
TRBV27	TRBD2	.	TRBJ2-3	CASMPTSASTDTQYF	TGTGCCAGCATGCCCACTAGCGCGAGCACAGATACGCAGTATTTT
TRBV6-2/TRBV6-3	.	few	TRBJ1-2	CASRLRQDSFYGYTF	TGTGCCAGCAGGCTACGACAGGACTCCTTCTATGGCTACACCTTC
TRBV5-1	.	.	TRBJ1-1	CASTRWDKGTEAFF	TGCGCCAGCACTCGATGGGATAAGGGGACTGAAGCTTTCTTT
TRBV12-3/TRBV12-4	.	many	TRBJ1-5	CASSQQTGQPQHF	TGTGCCAGCAGCCAACAAACCGGTCAGCCCCAGCATTTT
TRBV7-2	.	once	TRBJ1-2	CASSLGDRRGYGYTF	TGTGCCAGCAGCTTAGGGGACCGGCGGGGCTATGGCTACACCTTC